The present entry profiles one TCR beta chain with its context. These data are taken from a study of blood T cell repertoires in COVID-19. Per the germline V gene, CDR1 is MDHEN and CDR2 is SYDVKM. V dropped 5 bases and J dropped 6; count of bases not matched to a gene: 12. The CDR3 extends over 17 amino acids. Here immunoSEQ multiplex PCR was the method, and the copy in TCRdb shows in-frame clones only, minus some. The profile shows a few hundred thousand clones, about 85% of them singletons. Sequencing was carried out using peripheral blood. The sequence derives from a woman aged 18-29 years with acute or convalescent COVID-19. The chain has TRBV28 and TRBJ2-1; TRBD2 matches 11 bases. The CDR3 loop is CASSPRLAGYPLNEQFF. DNA for the CDR3: TGTGCCAGCAGTCCTCGACTAGCGGGATACCCACTCAATGAGCAGTTCTTC. The whole variable domain, remainder taken from reference TRBV28 and TRBJ2-1, is DVKVTQSSRYLVKRTGEKVFLECVQDMDHENMFWYRQDPGLGLRLIYFSYDVKMKEKGDIPEGYSVSREKKERFSLILESASTNQTSMYLCASSPRLAGYPLNEQFFGPGTRLTVL.